Following are 18 T cell receptor beta chains from one sample sequenced in a study of control samples from healthy donors and cancer patients. Some clones are missing from TCRdb's copy, which holds only in-frame ones; the method was immunoSEQ multiplex PCR. This sample has about 180,000 clones, with nearly 90% found just once. Sequencing used blood. The receptors here all came from a woman in her 50s in good health.

This clone was seen only a few times. The V and J genes are TRBV7-8 and TRBJ1-4; 8 bases map to TRBD1. Germline V gene lookup returns CDR1 SGHVS and CDR2 FQNEAQ. Losses at the gene ends were 0 bases for V and 8 bases for J; bases not matched to a gene: 8. The CDR3 extends over 16 amino acids. CDR3 in amino acids: CASSLADRGGREKLFF. The CDR3 DNA reads as TGTGCCAGCAGCTTAGCTGACAGGGGTGGGCGGGAAAAACTGTTTTTT.

V usage is TRBV7-2 and J usage is TRBJ2-1, with 7 bases identical to TRBD2. Trimming at V came to 6 bases and at J to 6 bases, leaving 8 bases not matched to a gene. The CDR3 is made up of 14 amino acids. Germline values: CDR1 SGHTA, CDR2 FQGNSA. The chain's CDR3 is CASSPGGITNEQFF. In DNA, the CDR3 is TGTGCCAGCAGTCCCGGGGGGATCACCAATGAGCAGTTCTTC.

This clone appeared a single time. The rearrangement links TRBV18 to TRBJ1-2; maybe TRBD1 (6 bases). The CDR3 has 14 amino acids. Germline-derived CDR1 and CDR2 are KGHSH and LQKENI. Trimming pared 6 bases from V and 2 bases from J, leaving 13 bases between. The CDR3 protein is CASSNVTGNYGYTF. In nucleotides, the CDR3 is TGTGCCAGCTCCAACGTTACAGGGAACTATGGCTACACCTTC.

The chain recombines TRBV3-1 (or the pseudogene TRBV3-2) with TRBJ1-4; D not certain. Trimming left V 2 bases short and J 6 bases short, with 13 bases between. The V gene's germline CDR1 is LGHDT and CDR2 YNNKEL (reference sequence). This CDR3 contains 15 residues. The CDR3 DNA reads TGTGCCAGCAGCCAAAAGCTCCAACGGGATGAAAAACTGTTTTTT. Translated, it gives CASSQKLQRDEKLFF.

The gene calls are TRBV9 and TRBJ1-1, with 10 bases identical to TRBD1. V was clipped by 0 bases and J by 0 bases; unmatched bases: 2. The CDR3 is 16 residues long. Germline V lookup: CDR1 SGDLS, CDR2 YYNGEE. The CDR3 coding sequence is TGTGCCAGCAGCGTAGGACAGGGGGCCTTGAACACTGAAGCTTTCTTT. Protein product: CASSVGQGALNTEAFF.

V gene TRBV5-1 combines with J gene TRBJ1-2; 7 bases agree with TRBD1. After removal of 4 bases from V and 2 bases from J, the junction contained 5 bases not matched to a gene. Germline V gene data show CDR1 as SGHRS and CDR2 as YFSETQ. The CDR3 consists of 14 residues. Here the CDR3 reads CASSGGQRNYGYTF. The DNA of the CDR3 is TGCGCCAGCAGCGGGGGACAGAGGAACTATGGCTACACCTTC.

The rearrangement uses TRBV3-1 (or the pseudogene TRBV3-2) and TRBJ2-1, with D maybe TRBD2 (5 bases). Between the trimmed V and J ends, which lost 0 bases and 8 bases, there was a span of 14 bases. The CDR3 consists of 15 residues. Germline V lookup: CDR1 LGHDT, CDR2 YNNKEL (reference sequence). CDR3 in DNA: TGTGCCAGCAGCCAAGATGGAACTAGTTCCGATGAGCAGTTCTTC. Its protein product is CASSQDGTSSDEQFF.

The chain employs TRBV7-8 and TRBJ2-2; the D gene is possibly TRBD2 (5 bases). V was trimmed by 8 bases and J by 8 bases, leaving 18 bases between them. Per germline, CDR1 SGHVS and CDR2 FQNEAQ. The CDR3 runs to 14 residues. CDR3 amino acids: CASGSGERWGELFF. In DNA, the CDR3 is TGTGCCAGCGGGTCCGGGGAGCGGTGGGGGGAGCTGTTTTTT.

V and J are TRBV21-1 and TRBJ2-2. TRBV21-1 is noted as a pseudogene. The CDR3 length is 18 residues. The chain's CDR3 is CASSKGVEGFRYSGELFF. DNA for the CDR3: TGTGCCAGCAGCAAAGGGGTTGAAGGGTTTAGATATTCCGGGGAGCTGTTTTTT.

V and J are TRBV5-1 and TRBJ2-7; 9 bases align to TRBD1. Germline loops: CDR1 SGHRS, CDR2 YFSETQ. J was trimmed by 6 bases and V by 4 bases; bases with no gene match: 8. CDR3 size: 14 residues. The CDR3 DNA sequence: TGCGCCAGCAGCACGGGACAGGGCTCGTTCGAGCAGTACTTC. Its translation: CASSTGQGSFEQYF.

The chain joins TRBV27 to TRBJ1-1, with D maybe TRBD1 (5 bases). Germline CDR1 is MNHEY and CDR2 is SMNVEV (reference sequence). Trimming took off 4 bases at V and 0 bases at J, with 12 bases between the two ends. This CDR3 is built from 15 residues. The CDR3 DNA reads as TGTGCCAGCAGTTGGGGGAGTGGGGTGAACACTGAAGCTTTCTTT. This sequence encodes CASSWGSGVNTEAFF.

J is TRBJ1-4 and V is TRBV5-1; TRBD1 matches at 7 bases. The CDR3 is 14 residues long. The V gene end was trimmed by 0 bases and the J gene end by 5 bases; junction bases not matched to a gene: 1. Germline V CDR1 and CDR2: SGHRS, YFSETQ. CDR3 region: CASSLDRGNEKLFF. CDR3 nucleotides: TGCGCCAGCAGCTTGGACAGGGGCAATGAAAAACTGTTTTTT.

V and J are TRBV7-2 and TRBJ2-1; 10 bases agree with TRBD2. Germline V CDR1 and CDR2: SGHTA, FQGNSA. With V trimmed by 7 bases and J by 7 bases, 10 bases remained unmatched. The CDR3 length is 15 residues. The CDR3 DNA is TGTGCCAGCACAAGGGACCTAGCGGGAGAAAATGAGCAGTTCTTC. Protein sequence: CASTRDLAGENEQFF. Together with reference TRBV7-2 and TRBJ2-1, the CDR3 gives the full variable domain: GAGVSQSPSNKVTEKGKDVELRCDPISGHTALYWYRQSLGQGLEFLIYFQGNSAPDKSGLPSDRFSAERTGGSVSTLTIQRTQQEDSAVYLCASTRDLAGENEQFFGPGTRLTVL.

The chain joins TRBV15 to TRBJ1-1, with a tentative D call TRBD1 (5 bases). The germline V and J ends were trimmed by 8 bases and 1 base, with 8 bases remaining between them. Per the germline V gene, CDR1 is LNHNV and CDR2 is YYDKDF (reference sequence). The CDR3 is made up of 12 amino acids. The CDR3 region is CATRQSNTEAFF. As DNA, the CDR3 is TGTGCCACCCGACAGTCGAACACTGAAGCTTTCTTT.

This chain's CDR3 is CASSSSGGPRGYEQFF. In DNA, the CDR3 is TGTGCCAGCAGCTCTAGCGGGGGGCCTAGGGGGTATGAGCAGTTCTTC. This chain joins TRBV7-2 and TRBJ2-1; the match to TRBD2 covers 11 bases. The CDR3 has 16 residues. With 4 bases clipped from V and 8 bases from J, the junction kept 10 bases outside the gene matches. Germline assignment: CDR1 SGHTA and CDR2 FQGNSA.

The chain links TRBV5-1 to TRBJ2-7; D is possibly TRBD1 or TRBD2 (6 bases each). The CDR3 length is 14 residues. Deletions cut 0 bases from V and 6 bases from J, with 13 bases between. The V gene's germline CDR1 is SGHRS and CDR2 YFSETQ. CDR3 residues: CASSLGPGASEQYF. Here the CDR3 DNA reads TGCGCCAGCAGCTTGGGGCCGGGGGCTAGCGAGCAGTACTTC.

The V and J genes are TRBV10-3 and TRBJ2-7, with a tentative D call TRBD2 (6 bases). The length of the CDR3 is 16 residues. V shed 0 bases and J shed 1 base, with 13 bases lying between them. Germline CDR1 is ENHRY and CDR2 is SYGVKD. Here the CDR3 DNA reads TGTGCCATCAGTGAGTCGTCGAGGAGGGCTTCCTACGAGCAGTACTTC. Translation gives CAISESSRRASYEQYF.

The V call is TRBV2, the J call TRBJ2-1, with TRBD2 matching 14 bases. V shed 5 bases, J shed 9 bases, and the junction held 6 bases outside the gene matches. CDR3 length: 15 amino acids. Germline values: CDR1 SNHLY, CDR2 FYNNEI. CDR3 sequence reads: CASSPGLAGVGEQFF. The DNA for the CDR3 is TGTGCCAGCAGTCCGGGACTAGCGGGAGTAGGTGAGCAGTTCTTC.